One sample yielded the 21 T cell receptor beta chains listed below, sequenced in a study of naive and memory T cell subsets. The beta constant-region primer was an equimolar mix of two oligonucleotides covering TRBC1 and TRBC2. Ligated cDNA was amplified by four rounds of PCR with nested alpha and beta constant-region primers and SP2. TCRdb fed the UMI-ligation and nested PCR reads into MiXCR, producing one record per CDR3 protein. The sample lists approximately 8,100 distinct CDR3 sequences; less than 35% were seen once. The specimen sequenced was CD8+ TEMRA cells from blood. Subset described: effector memory re-expressing CD45RA, CD45RA+ CD27-. All receptors come from a human donor in good health.

The chain combines TRBV11-2 with TRBJ1-1; unclear D gene. Germline lookup yields CDR1 SGHAT and CDR2 FQNNGV. V was pared by 3 bases and J by 8 bases, with 4 bases between. The CDR3 covers 10 residues. The CDR3 coding sequence is TGTGCCAGCAGCTTGGGCGAAGCTTTCTTT. It is translated as CASSLGEAFF.

This clonotype qualifies as medium-sized (0.01 to 0.1%). The chain links TRBV2 to TRBJ2-7, with TRBD2 as a possible D gene (6 bases). From germline, CDR1 is SNHLY and CDR2 FYNNEI. This CDR3 comprises 17 residues. The V gene lost 5 bases and the J gene lost 1 base, with 21 bases spanning the gap. The CDR3 region has the DNA TGTGCCAGCAGTCCCCCGAAGGAGGGAGCTATGTCCTACGAGCAGTACTTC. Amino acids: CASSPPKEGAMSYEQYF.

This clonotype was counted between two and nine times. The CDR3 DNA follows: TGTGCCAGTGAGCCGGGGAACTTGAGCAATGAGCAGTTCTTC. Its protein product is CASEPGNLSNEQFF. The rearrangement links TRBV6-2 or TRBV6-3 to TRBJ2-1; D possibly corresponds to TRBD2 (5 bases). The CDR3 contains 14 residues. Per germline, CDR1 MNHEY and CDR2 SVGEGT. V was shortened by 9 bases and J by 6 bases, with 18 bases between the two germline ends.

The chain joins TRBV20-1 to TRBJ2-1, with a weak D call TRBD2 (6 bases). This CDR3 spans 14 amino acids. The germline V and J ends were trimmed by 6 bases and 0 bases, with 12 bases remaining between them. Germline loops: CDR1 DFQATT, CDR2 SNEGSKA (reference sequence). The CDR3 here is CSAEGEVSYNEQFF. CDR3 in DNA: TGCAGTGCGGAAGGGGAGGTCTCCTACAATGAGCAGTTCTTC.

This chain uses TRBV4-2 with TRBJ2-1; D is uncertain. This CDR3 is built from 12 residues. V lost 2 bases and J lost 8, with 7 bases in between. Germline V CDR1 and CDR2: LGHNA, YNFKEQ. The CDR3 bases are TGTGCCAGCAGCCAATCGGCGGATGAGCAGTTCTTC. As protein: CASSQSADEQFF.

J is TRBJ2-5 and V is TRBV6-2 or TRBV6-3, with a weak D call TRBD2 (6 bases). The CDR3 extends over 15 amino acids. V was trimmed by 4 bases and J by 5 bases, leaving 17 bases between them. The germline V gene encodes CDR1 MNHEY and CDR2 SVGEGT. The CDR3 reads CASSSASVDTETQYF. The CDR3 DNA reads as TGTGCCAGCAGTTCGGCTAGCGTTGATACGGAGACCCAGTACTTC.

This clonotype was seen more than once but under ten times. This chain uses TRBV6-6 with TRBJ2-1, with TRBD1 as a possible D gene (6 bases). Germline CDR1 reads MNHNY; CDR2 reads SVGAGI (reference sequence). The CDR3 runs 12 residues. V was pared by 2 bases and J by 14 bases, with 13 bases between. CDR3: CASSYPGQMKFF. The CDR3 bases are TGTGCCAGCAGTTACCCCGGACAGATGAAGTTCTTC.

The chain recombines TRBV19 with TRBJ2-7; D is uncertain. The V gene lost 6 bases and the J gene lost 0 bases, with 15 bases spanning the gap. The CDR3 runs to 15 residues. CDR1 is LNHDA, CDR2 SQIVND, per germline (reference sequence). The CDR3 reads CASRNDIDFSYEQYF. The CDR3, as DNA: TGTGCCAGTAGGAACGACATAGACTTCTCCTACGAGCAGTACTTC. The full variable domain, rest sourced from reference TRBV19 and TRBJ2-7, is DGGITQSPKYLFRKEGQNVTLSCEQNLNHDAMYWYRQDPGQGLRLIYYSQIVNDFQKGDIAEGYSVSREKKESFPLTVTSAQKNPTAFYLCASRNDIDFSYEQYFGPGTRLTVT.

The V gene is TRBV9, the J gene TRBJ2-3, with D perhaps TRBD1 or TRBD2 (6 bases each). This CDR3 has 16 residues. V gave up 3 bases and J gave up 0 bases, with 14 bases separating them. CDR1 and CDR2 (germline): SGDLS, YYNGEE. Written as DNA, the CDR3 is TGTGCCAGCAGCGCGGGGGACACTGGAAGCACAGATACGCAGTATTTT. Translating gives CASSAGDTGSTDTQYF.

The rearrangement links TRBV28 to TRBJ2-7; TRBD2 might be the D (6 bases). The CDR3 runs to 16 residues. The V and J ends lost 3 bases and 0 bases respectively, with 15 bases between them. Per the germline V gene, CDR1 is MDHEN and CDR2 is SYDVKM. The CDR3 nucleotides are TGTGCCAGCAGTTTTCCACCGGGACTCGACTCCTACGAGCAGTACTTC. It is translated as CASSFPPGLDSYEQYF.

This clonotype ranks as medium-sized. V is TRBV7-9 and J is TRBJ2-1; 13 nucleotides line up with TRBD2. This CDR3 comprises 17 residues. V lost 5 bases, J lost 6 bases, and 10 bases stayed unmatched. Per the germline V gene, CDR1 is SEHNR and CDR2 is FQNEAQ (reference sequence). CDR3 amino acids: CASSRGGLAGNPNEQFF. The CDR3 DNA is TGTGCCAGCAGCCGAGGGGGACTAGCGGGAAACCCCAATGAGCAGTTCTTC.

The chain carries TRBV7-9 and TRBJ1-3, with a weak D call TRBD1 (5 bases). Germline lookup yields CDR1 SEHNR and CDR2 FQNEAQ (reference sequence). Trimming cost V 5 bases and J 0 bases, with 11 bases left between them. This CDR3 has 15 amino acids. The CDR3 is CASSVDSISGNTIYF. Written as DNA, the CDR3 is TGTGCCAGCAGCGTTGACAGCATCTCTGGAAACACCATATATTTT.

The CDR3 protein is CASSRSYEQYF. DNA of the CDR3: TGTGCCAGCAGTCGCTCCTACGAGCAGTACTTC. This rearrangement joins TRBV6-2 or TRBV6-3 to TRBJ2-7; D not certain. From germline, CDR1 is MNHEY and CDR2 SVGEGT. Trimming pared 5 bases from V and 0 bases from J, leaving 2 bases between. CDR3 length: 11 residues.

This clonotype is medium-sized. The chain has TRBV4-3 and TRBJ2-7; 8 bases map to TRBD1. Trimming at V came to 2 bases and at J to 2 bases, leaving 5 bases not matched to a gene. From germline, CDR1 is LGHNA and CDR2 YSLEER. The CDR3 is 15 amino acids. CDR3 in amino acids: CASSQLLTGAYEQYF. CDR3 bases: TGCGCCAGCAGCCAACTATTGACAGGGGCCTACGAGCAGTACTTC.

The CDR3, as DNA: TGTGCCAGCAGTCTAAGGTGGCCTTCAGATACGCAGTATTTT. This encodes CASSLRWPSDTQYF. V and J are TRBV28 and TRBJ2-3; D is unresolved. V lost 5 bases and J 4 bases, leaving 13 bases between the germline ends. The CDR3 runs 14 residues. Germline CDR1 MDHEN, CDR2 SYDVKM.

This clonotype has just a few counts. The rearrangement joins TRBV27 to TRBJ1-1, with D tentatively TRBD1 (5 bases). The V and J ends lost 2 bases and 7 bases respectively, with 11 bases between them. Germline CDR1 is MNHEY and CDR2 is SMNVEV (reference sequence). The CDR3 spans 13 residues. The CDR3, as DNA: TGTGCCAGCAGTTTAAGTTTCGGGGGTGAAGCTTTCTTT. Translating it yields CASSLSFGGEAFF.

V and J are TRBV24-1 and TRBJ2-7, with 7 bases fitting TRBD1. V was pared by 6 bases and J by 4 bases, with 8 bases of the junction left unmatched. The CDR3 sequence is 14 residues long. Germline-derived CDR1 and CDR2 are KGHDR and SFDVKD. The CDR3 DNA reads as TGTGCCACCAGTCCTGGGACAGCTTTATACGAGCAGTACTTC. It translates to CATSPGTALYEQYF.

This chain links TRBV7-2 with TRBJ1-5; no definite D call. V was pared by 5 bases and J by 3 bases, with 8 bases between. Germline-derived CDR1 and CDR2 are SGHTA and FQGNSA. The CDR3 extends over 13 amino acids. The DNA of the CDR3 is TGTGCCAGCAGCCCCTCGACCAATCAGCCCCAGCATTTT. It is translated as CASSPSTNQPQHF. The variable domain in full, completed from reference TRBV7-2 and TRBJ1-5, reads GAGVSQSPSNKVTEKGKDVELRCDPISGHTALYWYRQSLGQGLEFLIYFQGNSAPDKSGLPSDRFSAERTGGSVSTLTIQRTQQEDSAVYLCASSPSTNQPQHFGDGTRLSIL.

The V call is TRBV24-1, the J call TRBJ2-1; 7 bases line up with TRBD1. Losses at the gene ends were 4 bases for V and 13 bases for J; bases not matched to a gene: 6. The CDR3 runs to 12 residues. CDR1 KGHDR and CDR2 SFDVKD come from the germline V gene. DNA for the CDR3: TGTGCCACCAGTGACCAAGACAGGGTCCAGTTCTTC. It encodes CATSDQDRVQFF.

This clonotype was seen a few times. The chain links TRBV7-9 to TRBJ1-4; D possibly corresponds to TRBD1 (5 bases). From germline, CDR1 is SEHNR and CDR2 FQNEAQ (reference sequence). V was pared by 5 bases and J by 8 bases, with 12 bases between. This CDR3 is built from 13 residues. The CDR3 spells CASSQKTDEKLFF. The CDR3 coding sequence is TGTGCCAGCAGCCAAAAGACAGACGAAAAACTGTTTTTT.

The chain employs TRBV11-2 and TRBJ1-1; 10 positions agree with TRBD1. This CDR3 comprises 16 residues. V trimming: 4 bases; J trimming: 4 bases; junction bases outside the gene matches: 9. The germline V gene encodes CDR1 SGHAT and CDR2 FQNNGV. The CDR3 sequence: CASSSEWTGGTTEAFF. The CDR3 DNA follows: TGTGCCAGCAGCTCGGAGTGGACAGGGGGTACCACTGAAGCTTTCTTT. Supplemented by reference TRBV11-2 and TRBJ1-1, the full variable domain reads EAGVAQSPRYKIIEKRQSVAFWCNPISGHATLYWYQQILGQGPKLLIQFQNNGVVDDSQLPKDRFSAERLKGVDSTLKIQPAKLEDSAVYLCASSSEWTGGTTEAFFGQGTRLTVV.